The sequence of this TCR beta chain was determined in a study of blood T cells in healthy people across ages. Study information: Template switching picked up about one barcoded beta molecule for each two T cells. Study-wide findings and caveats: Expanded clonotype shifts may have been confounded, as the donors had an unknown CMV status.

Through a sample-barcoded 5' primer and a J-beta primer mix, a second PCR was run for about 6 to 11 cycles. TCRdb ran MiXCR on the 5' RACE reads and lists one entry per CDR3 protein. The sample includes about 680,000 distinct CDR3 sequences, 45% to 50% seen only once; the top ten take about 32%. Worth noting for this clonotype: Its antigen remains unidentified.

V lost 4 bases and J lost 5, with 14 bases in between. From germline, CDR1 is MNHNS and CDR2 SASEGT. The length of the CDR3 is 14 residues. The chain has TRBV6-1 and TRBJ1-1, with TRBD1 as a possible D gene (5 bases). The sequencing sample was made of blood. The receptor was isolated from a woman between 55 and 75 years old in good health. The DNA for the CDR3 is TGTGCCAGCAGTGCGACAGTTCGGTCAACTGAAGCTTTCTTT. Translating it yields CASSATVRSTEAFF.